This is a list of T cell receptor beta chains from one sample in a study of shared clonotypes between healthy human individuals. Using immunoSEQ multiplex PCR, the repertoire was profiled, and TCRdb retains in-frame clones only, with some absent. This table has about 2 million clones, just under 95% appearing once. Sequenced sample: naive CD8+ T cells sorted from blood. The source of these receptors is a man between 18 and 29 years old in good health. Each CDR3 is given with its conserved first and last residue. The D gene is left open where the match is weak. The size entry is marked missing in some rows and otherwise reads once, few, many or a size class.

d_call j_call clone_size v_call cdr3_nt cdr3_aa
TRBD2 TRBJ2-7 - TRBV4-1 TGCGCCAGCAGCTTTACCGGGACTAGCGGAAGTTTATACACCTACGAGCAGTACTTC CASSFTGTSGSLYTYEQYF
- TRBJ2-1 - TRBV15 TGTGCCACCAGCAGAGATTTTGGGACTTTTGTGGATGAGCAGTTCTTC CATSRDFGTFVDEQFF
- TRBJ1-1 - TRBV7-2 TGTGCCAGCAGCGTCGCCGATGGGACTGAAGCTTTCTTT CASSVADGTEAFF
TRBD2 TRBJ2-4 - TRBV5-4 TGTGCCAGCAGCTACACTAGCGGGGCCCAAAACATTCAGTACTTC CASSYTSGAQNIQYF
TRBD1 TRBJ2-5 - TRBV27 TGTGCCAGCAGTTTAGGCACAGGGGCTCAAGAGACCCAGTACTTC CASSLGTGAQETQYF
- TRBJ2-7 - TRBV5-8 TGTGCCAGCAGCTTGATGGCAGAAGCCTACGAGCAGTACTTC CASSLMAEAYEQYF
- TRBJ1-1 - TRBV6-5 TGTGCCAGCAGTTTTCGTGAGGGGCAGGACACTGAAGCTTTCTTT CASSFREGQDTEAFF
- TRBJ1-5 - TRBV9 TGTGCCAGCAGCGTAGGACCCGGGACACCGAATCAGCCCCAGCATTTT CASSVGPGTPNQPQHF
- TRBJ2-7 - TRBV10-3 TGTGCCATCAGTTCAGGGGGACTTTTCTACGAGCAGTACTTC CAISSGGLFYEQYF
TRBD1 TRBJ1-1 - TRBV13 TGTGCCAGCAGCTTAGGGGGACAGACTGTCTATGGCACTGAAGCTTTCTTT CASSLGGQTVYGTEAFF
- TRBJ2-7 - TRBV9 TGTGCCAGCAGCGTAGGAGGAGGGGTGATCTACGAGCAGTACTTC CASSVGGGVIYEQYF
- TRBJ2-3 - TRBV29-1 TGCAGCGTAGAGTTAGCGGCCCGAGTAGATACGCAGTATTTT CSVELAARVDTQYF
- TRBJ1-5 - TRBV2 TGTGCCAGTAGGGACTGGCCCACGGAGGGCAATCAGCCCCAGCATTTT CASRDWPTEGNQPQHF
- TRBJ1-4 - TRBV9 TGTGCCAGCAGCGTAGCGGGGTTAGAAACTAATGAAAAACTGTTTTTT CASSVAGLETNEKLFF
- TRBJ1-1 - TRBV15 TGTGCCACCAGGGTAATGGTGGAGGACACTGAAGCTTTCTTT CATRVMVEDTEAFF
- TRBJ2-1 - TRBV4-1 TGCGCCAGCAGCCAAGATAAGGCCTACAATGAGCAGTTCTTC CASSQDKAYNEQFF
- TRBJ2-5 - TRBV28 TGTGCCAGCAGTCCCCGTAGGGGGAAGGGGGGGCATGGGGAGACCCAGTACTTC CASSPRRGKGGHGETQYF
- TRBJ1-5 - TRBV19 TGTGCCAGTAGTATGTCAGAGAGGAGTCAGCCCCAGCATTTT CASSMSERSQPQHF
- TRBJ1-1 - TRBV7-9 TGTGCCAGCAGCTTAGGGCCGGAGAACACTGAAGCTTTCTTT CASSLGPENTEAFF
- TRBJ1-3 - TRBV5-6 TGTGCCAGCAGCACGGAGGGGATTGGAAACACCATATATTTT CASSTEGIGNTIYF
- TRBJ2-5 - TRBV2 TGTGCCAGCACGGGACGGCTAGTCCAAGAGACCCAGTACTTC CASTGRLVQETQYF
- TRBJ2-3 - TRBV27 TGTGCCAGCATGAGACTTAGCACAGATACGCAGTATTTT CASMRLSTDTQYF
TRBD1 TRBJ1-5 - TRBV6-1 TGTGCCAGCAGTGAGCTTCCTGCCTGGGGGACAGGACATAGCAATCAGCCCCAGCATTTT CASSELPAWGTGHSNQPQHF
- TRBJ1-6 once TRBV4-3 TGCGCCAGCAGCCAAGAGCCGCTTTCACCCCTCCACTTT CASSQEPLSPLHF
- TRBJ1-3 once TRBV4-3 TGCGCCAGCAGCCAAGATGCACAGTTCTCTGGAAACACCATATATTTT CASSQDAQFSGNTIYF
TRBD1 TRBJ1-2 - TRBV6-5 TGTGCCAGCAGTCCAGGGGGCGTTTACGGCTATGGCTACACCTTC CASSPGGVYGYGYTF
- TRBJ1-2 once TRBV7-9 TGTGCCAGCAGCTTAGAAGCAGGGACCTATGGCTACACCTTC CASSLEAGTYGYTF
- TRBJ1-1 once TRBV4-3 TGCGCCAGCAGCCAATATCTGGGGACTGAAGCTTTCTTT CASSQYLGTEAFF
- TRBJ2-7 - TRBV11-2 TGTGCCAGCAGCCCGTCCACGGGGCTCTCCTACGAGCAGTACTTC CASSPSTGLSYEQYF
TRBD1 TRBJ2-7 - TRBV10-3 TGTGCCATCAGCCTCTTCGGACAGGGAATGGAGGAGCAGTACTTC CAISLFGQGMEEQYF
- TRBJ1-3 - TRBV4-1 TGCGCCAGCAGCGGTAGTGATTTGAGAGACACCATATATTTT CASSGSDLRDTIYF
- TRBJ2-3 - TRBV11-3 TGTGCCAGCGTCACAGCGGGCTCCACAGATACGCAGTATTTT CASVTAGSTDTQYF
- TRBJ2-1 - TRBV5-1 TGCGCCAGCAGCGAGGACAGTTCCTACAATGAGCAGTTCTTC CASSEDSSYNEQFF
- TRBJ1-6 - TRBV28 TGTGCCAGCACCAATGATGGTACGCCCTCACCCCTCCACTTT CASTNDGTPSPLHF
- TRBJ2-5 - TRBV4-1 TGCGCCAGCAGCGACCCGGGCTCACAAGAGACCCAGTACTTC CASSDPGSQETQYF
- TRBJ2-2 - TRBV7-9 TGTGCATCGGTACCGGGGGACACTTCGAACACCGGGGAGCTGTTTTTT CASVPGDTSNTGELFF
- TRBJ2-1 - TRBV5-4 TGTGCCAGCAGCTTTAGTCCTGCGGGTGAGCAGTTCTTC CASSFSPAGEQFF
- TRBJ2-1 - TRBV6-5 TGTGCCAGCAGCCTGCAGGGGATCTACAATGAGCAGTTCTTC CASSLQGIYNEQFF
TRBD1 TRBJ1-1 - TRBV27 TGTGCCAGCAGGGGACAGGGGCTGAACACTGAAGCTTTCTTT CASRGQGLNTEAFF
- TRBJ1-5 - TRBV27 TGTGCCAGCAGTCCAACCTCGACCCAGGGAGGCGGGGATCAGCCCCAGCATTTT CASSPTSTQGGGDQPQHF
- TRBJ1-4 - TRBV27 TGTGCCAGCAGTTCGATTAATGAAAAACTGTTTTTT CASSSINEKLFF
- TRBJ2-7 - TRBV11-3 TGTGCCAGCAGCTTAGATATCTACAGCTACGAGCAGTACTTC CASSLDIYSYEQYF
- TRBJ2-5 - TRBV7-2 TGTGCCAGCAGCGATATCGTAAGGAGGAACCAAGAGGCCCAGTACTTC CASSDIVRRNQEAQYF
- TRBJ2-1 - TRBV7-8 TGTGCCAGCAGCCGCGTTCCAGACGGCTACAATGAGCAGTTCTTC CASSRVPDGYNEQFF
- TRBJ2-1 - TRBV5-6 TGTGCCAGCAGCCTGGCCGGGGCCAGGGGCAATGAGCAGTTCTTC CASSLAGARGNEQFF
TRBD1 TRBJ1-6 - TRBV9 TGTGCCAGCAGCGTAGAGGGACAGGGGTTTTCACCCCTCCACTTT CASSVEGQGFSPLHF
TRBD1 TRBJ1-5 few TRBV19 TGTGCCAGTAGTACCGACAGGGAGGGCAATCAGCCCCAGCATTTT CASSTDREGNQPQHF
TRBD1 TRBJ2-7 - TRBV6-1 TGTGCCAGCTTGGACAGGGATTTTTCCTACGAGCAGTACTTC CASLDRDFSYEQYF
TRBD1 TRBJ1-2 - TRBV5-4 TGTGCCAGCAGCGGGACAGGGGGCCTCCCTGGCTATGGCTACACCTTC CASSGTGGLPGYGYTF
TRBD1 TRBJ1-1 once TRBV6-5 TGTGCCAGCAAACAGGGGGCTACCGCCACTGAAGCTTTCTTT CASKQGATATEAFF
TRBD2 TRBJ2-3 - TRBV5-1 TGCGCCAGCAGGTCTAGCGGGGGCACAGATACGCAGTATTTT CASRSSGGTDTQYF
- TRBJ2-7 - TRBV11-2 TGTGCCAGCAGCTTAGGCCCGACTCGTACCTACGAGCAGTACTTC CASSLGPTRTYEQYF
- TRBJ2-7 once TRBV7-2 TGTGCCAGCAGCTTAGCGTTAGGGGGGCACTACGAGCAGTACTTC CASSLALGGHYEQYF
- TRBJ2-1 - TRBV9 TGTGCCAGCAGCGTAGCGTCAGAGCAGTTCTTC CASSVASEQFF
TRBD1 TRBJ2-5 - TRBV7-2 TGTGCCAGCAGCTTCGACAGGGGTGTTCAAGAGACCCAGTACTTC CASSFDRGVQETQYF
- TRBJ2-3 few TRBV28 TGTGCCAGCAGTTTACTAGGAGGAGATACGCAGTATTTT CASSLLGGDTQYF
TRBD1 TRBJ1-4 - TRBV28 TGTGCCAGCAGTCCCCACAGGGGGCTGAGTGAAAAACTGTTTTTT CASSPHRGLSEKLFF
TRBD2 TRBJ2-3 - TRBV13 TGTGCCAGCAGCTCCACCCCCCTAGCGGGAGGACCCACAGATACGCAGTATTTT CASSSTPLAGGPTDTQYF
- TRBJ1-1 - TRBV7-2 TGTGCCAGCAGCTCCAGATTTGTGAACACTGAAGCTTTCTTT CASSSRFVNTEAFF
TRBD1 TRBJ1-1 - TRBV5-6 TGTGCCAGCAGTATTCAGACCGGGACAGGGAGACTCGCTGAAGCTTTCTTT CASSIQTGTGRLAEAFF